A single sample gave rise to the 21 T cell receptor beta chains below, sequenced in a study of OX40 agonist ivuxolimab in advanced cancers. Clones were sequenced by immunoSEQ multiplex PCR, and TCRdb holds only the in-frame ones, with some missing. This table has under 85,000 clones, 93% appearing once. The sample was CD4+ or CD8+ T cells sorted from blood, taken in a trial of the OX40 agonist ivuxolimab. These receptors all come from an adult with an advanced solid tumor such as melanoma, head and neck, liver or kidney cancer.

As to this clone: This specimen includes other DNA sequences encoding the same CDR3. The chain couples TRBV18 to TRBJ2-7; 12 bases align to TRBD1. The V gene end was trimmed by 5 bases and the J gene end by 4 bases; junction bases not matched to a gene: 9. The germline CDR1 and CDR2 sequences are KGHSH and LQKENI. The CDR3 totals 16 residues. The DNA for the CDR3 is TGTGCCAGCTCATCCCGTTCGGGACAGGGGGCATACGAGCAGTACTTC. It encodes CASSSRSGQGAYEQYF.

DNA of the CDR3: TGTGCCAGCAGTCGGGACAGTCCCTACGAGCAGTACTTC. It yields the protein CASSRDSPYEQYF. The V call is TRBV2, the J call TRBJ2-7; 7 bases align to TRBD1. Germline CDR1 reads SNHLY; CDR2 reads FYNNEI. J lost 2 bases, V lost 5 bases, and 3 bases had no gene match. The CDR3 runs to 13 residues.

V and J are TRBV19 and TRBJ2-3; D is unresolved. This CDR3 has 15 amino acids. V was trimmed by 3 bases and J by 1 base, leaving 11 bases between them. In germline, CDR1 is LNHDA, CDR2 SQIVND (reference sequence). CDR3 coding DNA: TGTGCCAGTAGTATTTCCGGATCAGGCACAGATACGCAGTATTTT. It is translated as CASSISGSGTDTQYF.

The table lists this clone with a count of one. This chain connects TRBV19 to TRBJ1-4; D unclear. The V end was cut by 4 bases, the J end by 0 bases, with 12 bases between. In germline, CDR1 is LNHDA, CDR2 SQIVND (reference sequence). The CDR3 contains 16 residues. The CDR3 DNA sequence: TGTGCCAGTAGTAGCCCTCTGGCATCAACTAATGAAAAACTGTTTTTT. It specifies CASSSPLASTNEKLFF.

The V call is TRBV4-3, the J call TRBJ2-2, with a possible D match to TRBD2 (7 bases). The germline V gene has CDR1 LGHNA and CDR2 YSLEER. With 4 bases removed from V and 4 bases from J, the gap between germline ends came to 16 bases. The CDR3 length is 16 residues. The chain's CDR3 is CASSRGGVGATGELFF. DNA of the CDR3: TGCGCCAGCAGCCGCGGGGGCGTCGGGGCCACCGGGGAGCTGTTTTTT.

The chain couples TRBV19 to TRBJ1-5; D unclear. This CDR3 contains 12 residues. Germline CDR1 LNHDA, CDR2 SQIVND (reference sequence). Trimming removed 1 base at V and 4 bases at J, with 2 bases between. CDR3: CASSIGNQPQHF. The CDR3 DNA sequence: TGTGCCAGTAGTATAGGGAATCAGCCCCAGCATTTT.

This clone came up once. The chain couples TRBV30 to TRBJ1-1; D gene unclear. The CDR3 extends over 15 amino acids. Germline-derived CDR1 and CDR2 are GTSNPN and SVGIG (reference sequence). V was shortened by 0 bases and J by 6 bases, with 17 bases between the two germline ends. As DNA, the CDR3 is TGTGCCTGGAGTGTCTTCGGGCCCCGTCGTCCTGAAGCTTTCTTT. Its translation: CAWSVFGPRRPEAFF.

CDR3 nucleotides: TGTGCCAGCAGTAGCGGGGCGACCCAGTACTTC. Translating gives CASSSGATQYF. The V and J genes are TRBV27 and TRBJ2-5; 7 nucleotides match TRBD2. The CDR3 extends over 11 amino acids. The germline CDR1 and CDR2 sequences are MNHEY and SMNVEV (reference sequence). V lost 5 bases and J lost 7; bases outside the gene matches: 1.

The gene calls are TRBV5-6 and TRBJ2-5, with 10 bases matching TRBD2. The CDR3 covers 17 residues. V was clipped by 4 bases and J by 4 bases; unmatched bases: 13. Germline V gene data show CDR1 as SGHDT and CDR2 as YYEEEE. The CDR3 reads CASSTTIKRGGRETQYF. DNA of the CDR3: TGTGCCAGCAGCACTACAATTAAGCGGGGGGGCCGAGAGACCCAGTACTTC.

This sequence joins TRBV27 and TRBJ2-1; D may be TRBD1 (5 bases). CDR1 is MNHEY, CDR2 SMNVEV, per germline (reference sequence). Trimming stripped 3 bases from V and 11 bases from J, with 14 bases between. This CDR3 has 13 amino acids. The CDR3 DNA reads TGTGCCAGCAGTTTGGCCACAGGCTTTAAGCAGTTCTTC. This sequence encodes CASSLATGFKQFF.

The rearrangement links TRBV7-6 to TRBJ1-1, with TRBD1 identical over 7 bases. CDR3 length equals 15 residues. Germline assignment: CDR1 SGHVS and CDR2 FNYEAQ. V shed 1 base, J shed 0 bases, and the junction held 2 bases outside the gene matches. The CDR3 region is CASSLVTGLNTEAFF. The CDR3 DNA reads TGTGCCAGCAGCTTAGTGACAGGGTTGAACACTGAAGCTTTCTTT.

The rearrangement links TRBV27 to TRBJ2-7; 9 bases line up with TRBD1. With 5 bases clipped from V and 4 bases from J, the junction kept 6 bases outside the gene matches. There are 14 residues in the CDR3. Germline CDR1 is MNHEY and CDR2 is SMNVEV (reference sequence). Here the CDR3 DNA reads TGTGCCAGCAGTATGACAGGGGGTCTGTACGAGCAGTACTTC. It is translated as CASSMTGGLYEQYF.

This clone occurred once. The chain carries TRBV5-6 and TRBJ2-6; D ambiguous. Per the germline V gene, CDR1 is SGHDT and CDR2 is YYEEEE. Trimming took off 0 bases at V and 1 base at J, with 14 bases between the two ends. CDR3 length: 18 residues. The CDR3 region has the DNA TGTGCCAGCAGCTTGGAGGAGCTCCTGGGGTCTGGGGCCAACGTCCTGACTTTC. This sequence encodes CASSLEELLGSGANVLTF.

This rearrangement joins TRBV4-1 to TRBJ2-7; 9 positions match TRBD2. V was pared by 4 bases and J by 1 base, with 11 bases of the junction left unmatched. This CDR3 has 17 residues. CDR1 and CDR2 (germline): MGHRA, YSYEKL. As DNA, the CDR3 is TGCGCCAGCAGCCCCTACCAGATGGGACTAGCTTCCTACGAGCAGTACTTC. Its translation is CASSPYQMGLASYEQYF.

The V gene is TRBV5-5, the J gene TRBJ1-5; the D is unclear. Germline CDR1 is SGHKS and CDR2 is YYEKEE (reference sequence). The V and J ends lost 0 bases and 2 bases respectively, with 6 bases between them. The CDR3 is made up of 14 amino acids. The CDR3 reads CASSLADGNQPQHF. The CDR3 DNA is TGTGCCAGCAGCTTGGCGGACGGCAATCAGCCCCAGCATTTT.

The chain has TRBV5-6 and TRBJ2-7; 9 bases align to TRBD1. The junction had 6 bases not matched to a gene; V was cut back by 4 bases and J by 4 bases. The V gene's germline CDR1 is SGHDT and CDR2 YYEEEE. This CDR3 spans 14 amino acids. CDR3 region: CASSGGTGQYEQYF. CDR3 nucleotides: TGTGCCAGCAGCGGCGGGACAGGGCAATACGAGCAGTACTTC.

This clone showed up just a few times. The chain couples TRBV10-1 to TRBJ2-7; TRBD1 might be the D (5 bases). CDR1 is WNHNN and CDR2 is SYGVQD in the germline V gene (reference sequence). The CDR3 loop spans 13 amino acids. The germline V and J ends were trimmed by 3 bases and 2 bases, with 8 bases remaining between them. The DNA for the CDR3 is TGCGCCAGCAGTGAAGGGGCAGCCTACGAGCAGTACTTC. Encoded protein: CASSEGAAYEQYF.

The chain joins TRBV5-4 to TRBJ1-3; 8 bases line up with TRBD1. The CDR3 totals 16 residues. J lost 4 bases, V lost 4 bases, and 10 bases had no gene match. Germline-derived CDR1 and CDR2 are SGHNT and YYREEE (reference sequence). As DNA, the CDR3 is TGTGCCAGCAGCATCGGACAGGGAAATTTCGGAAACACCATATATTTT. As protein: CASSIGQGNFGNTIYF. The full variable domain, completed using reference TRBV5-4 and TRBJ1-3, is ETGVTQSPTHLIKTRGQQVTLRCSSQSGHNTVSWYQQALGQGPQFIFQYYREEENGRGNFPPRFSGLQFPNYSSELNVNALELDDSALYLCASSIGQGNFGNTIYFGEGSWLTVV.

The V gene is TRBV4-3, the J gene TRBJ1-6; D is unresolved. Germline V CDR1 and CDR2: LGHNA, YSLEER. This CDR3 has 17 residues. The V end was cut by 0 bases, the J end by 0 bases, with 9 bases between. The chain's CDR3 is CASSQDPPSSYNSPLHF. CDR3 DNA: TGCGCCAGCAGCCAAGATCCACCGAGCTCCTATAATTCACCCCTCCACTTT.

The V gene is TRBV27, the J gene TRBJ2-7; maybe TRBD1 (5 bases). Trimming removed 6 bases from V and 1 base from J, with 13 bases in between. Per the germline V gene, CDR1 is MNHEY and CDR2 is SMNVEV (reference sequence). There are 14 residues in the CDR3. The CDR3 protein is CASSQGRISYEQYF. DNA of the CDR3: TGTGCCAGCAGCCAGGGCAGGATATCCTACGAGCAGTACTTC.

J is TRBJ2-3 and V is TRBV7-8; a possible D gene is TRBD2 (5 bases). Germline loops: CDR1 SGHVS, CDR2 FQNEAQ. This CDR3 comprises 15 residues. Trimming removed 5 bases from V and 3 bases from J, with 15 bases in between. The CDR3 sequence is CASSPAASGTDTQYF. The DNA of the CDR3 is TGTGCCAGCAGCCCGGCGGCGTCGGGGACAGATACGCAGTATTTT.